This T cell receptor beta chain was identified during a study of blood T cell repertoires in COVID-19. Study context: Italy, Spain and the United States were the sources of the convalescent and acute COVID-19 samples. T cells, B-cell-depleted T cells, or PBMCs supplied cDNA or gDNA.

Authors' processing steps: Amplification from reference gene primers served as the basis for estimated nucleated cell counts. Method: immunoSEQ multiplex PCR; TCRdb's copy keeps in-frame clones and lacks some. The V and J calls and the clone size are those of that table, but D and trimming were determined from the DNA. Here the sample spans roughly 130,000 clones, about 92% being singletons. CDR1 is SGHDN, CDR2 FVKESK, per germline. The V and J ends lost 6 bases and 13 bases, in that order; junction bases with no gene match: 11. This CDR3 comprises 13 residues. This clonotype was obtained from a man over 45 with active COVID-19. The source material was peripheral blood. The V and J genes are TRBV14 and TRBJ2-3; 9 bases agree with TRBD2. The CDR3 spells CASSLFSGRWKYF. The CDR3 nucleotides read TGTGCCAGCAGTCTATTTAGCGGGAGATGGAAGTATTTT. Using reference TRBV14 and TRBJ2-3 for the parts outside the CDR3, the full variable domain is EAGVTQFPSHSVIEKGQTVTLRCDPISGHDNLYWYRRVMGKEIKFLLHFVKESKQDESGMPNNRFLAERTGGTYSTLKVQPAELEDSGVYFCASSLFSGRWKYFGPGTRLTVL.